This TCR beta chain stems from a study of tumor-infiltrating lymphocytes in primary liver carcinoma. General study results and limits: Blood had a significantly lower top-250-clone fraction than tumors did (p = 0.039). Bulk, unsorted sampling meant CD4+ and CD8+ repertoires went uncompared.

This CDR3 region has 16 residues. After removal of 9 bases from V and 7 bases from J, the junction contained 15 bases not matched to a gene. Germline V lookup: CDR1 MNHEY, CDR2 SVGAGI. About this clonotype: Its antigen remains unidentified.

Extraction also yielded germline DNA, while blood RNA was obtained from unsorted whole blood. Production of TCR beta cDNA used 400 to 650 ng total RNA together with a constant-region primer. Libraries covering TCR beta were generated through three nested multiplex PCR rounds (using a slightly modified ARM-PCR). Researchers ran the first two PCR rounds for approximately 10 cycles each with TRBV1-TRBV30 forward primers and a C-beta reverse primer. TCRdb reprocessed the multiplex PCR reads via MiXCR and lists one record per CDR3 protein. This table holds 300,000 to 400,000 distinct CDR3 sequences, around three fifths found once.

The sequenced sample consisted of peripheral blood. V and J are TRBV6-5 and TRBJ2-5; 12 bases align to TRBD2. The clonotype was recovered from a man aged 40-55 years with primary liver carcinoma and hepatitis B virus infection. CDR3 nucleotide sequence: TGTGCCAGTAGGCCATGGACTAGCGGGATGCGCGGGACCCAGTACTTC. This gives the protein CASRPWTSGMRGTQYF.